This passage covers 18 T cell receptor beta chains from one sample sequenced in a study of blood T cell repertoires in COVID-19. Assay: immunoSEQ multiplex PCR; the TCRdb copy retains only in-frame clones and omits some. Of 250,000 to 300,000 clones in the sample, approximately 86% were seen once. Sequences were obtained from peripheral blood. The source is a woman in her 70s with COVID-19, enrolled during active disease.

The V and J genes are TRBV7-3 and TRBJ2-2, with 8 bases lining up with TRBD2. Germline V gives CDR1 SGHTA, CDR2 FQGTGA. This CDR3 spans 16 amino acids. Unmatched junction bases numbered 6, after V lost 0 bases and J lost 6 bases. The CDR3 loop is CASSLTYASGSGELFF. In DNA, the CDR3 is TGTGCCAGCAGCTTAACGTACGCTAGCGGGTCCGGGGAGCTGTTTTTT.

The chain has TRBV7-9 and TRBJ2-1; 7 bases agree with TRBD2. Germline CDR1 and CDR2: SEHNR and FQNEAQ (reference sequence). The CDR3 sequence is 16 residues long. The J segment lost 4 bases and the V segment lost 3 bases, leaving 9 bases of the junction unmatched. The CDR3: CASSFGVAGIYNEQFF. The CDR3 coding sequence is TGTGCCAGCAGCTTCGGGGTAGCGGGTATTTACAATGAGCAGTTCTTC.

The rearrangement links TRBV5-4 to TRBJ2-7, with 7 bases aligning to TRBD1. Germline CDR1 reads SGHNT; CDR2 reads YYREEE (reference sequence). This CDR3 has 13 amino acids. Trimming removed 4 bases from V and 6 bases from J; junction bases left unmatched: 7. This CDR3 is CASSVPQGREQYF. CDR3 DNA sequence: TGTGCCAGCAGCGTACCACAGGGGCGCGAGCAGTACTTC. Full variable domain (remainder filled in from reference TRBV5-4 and TRBJ2-7): ETGVTQSPTHLIKTRGQQVTLRCSSQSGHNTVSWYQQALGQGPQFIFQYYREEENGRGNFPPRFSGLQFPNYSSELNVNALELDDSALYLCASSVPQGREQYFGPGTRLTVT.

The chain uses TRBV12-5 and TRBJ2-1, with 7 bases lining up with TRBD1. Germline trimming cut 2 bases from V and 7 bases from J; bases unmatched to any gene: 14. The CDR3 is 17 residues long. CDR1 LGHNT and CDR2 FRNRAP come from the germline V gene. As DNA, the CDR3 is TGTGCTAGTGGTTTGCCCCCCACGGCAGGGGGTCGGAATGAGCAGTTCTTC. It codes for CASGLPPTAGGRNEQFF.

V is TRBV6-6 and J is TRBJ1-3; perhaps TRBD1 as D (5 bases). CDR3 size: 13 residues. Germline lookup yields CDR1 MNHNY and CDR2 SVGAGI (reference sequence). V lost 10 bases, J lost 9 bases, and 19 bases lay in between. The CDR3 spells CATRPGIEITIYF. CDR3 bases: TGTGCCACCCGTCCAGGGATCGAGATCACCATATATTTT.

This chain uses TRBV6-5 with TRBJ2-7; D might be TRBD2 (6 bases). The CDR3 is 11 amino acids. CDR1 is MNHEY, CDR2 SVGAGI, per germline. The ends were cut back, 4 bases at V and 12 bases at J, with 13 bases in the middle. CDR3 sequence: CASSSGLQLYF. The CDR3 bases are TGTGCCAGCAGTTCGGGACTTCAGTTGTACTTC.

V usage is TRBV4-2 and J usage is TRBJ1-2; D is uncertain. V gave up 0 bases and J gave up 2 bases, with 7 bases separating them. This CDR3 is built from 14 residues. CDR1 is LGHNA, CDR2 YNFKEQ, per germline. The CDR3 reads CASSQDQSNYGYTF. The CDR3 DNA reads as TGTGCCAGCAGCCAAGATCAGTCCAACTATGGCTACACCTTC.

The rearrangement links TRBV18 to TRBJ1-2; 7 nucleotides agree with TRBD1. V shed 6 bases and J 2 bases; nucleotides not matched to a gene: 6. The CDR3 has 14 residues. Germline lookup yields CDR1 KGHSH and CDR2 LQKENI. CDR3 sequence: CASSRLQGNYGYTF. The CDR3 DNA sequence: TGTGCCAGCTCTCGTCTACAGGGGAACTATGGCTACACCTTC. Looking up the rest from reference TRBV18 and TRBJ1-2 gives the full variable domain: NAGVMQNPRHLVRRRGQEARLRCSPMKGHSHVYWYRQLPEEGLKFMVYLQKENIIDESGMPKERFSAEFPKEGPSILRIQQVVRGDSAAYFCASSRLQGNYGYTFGSGTRLTVV.

CDR3 in amino acids: CASSYAGTGTYEQYF. CDR3 nucleotides: TGTGCCAGCAGTTATGCCGGGACAGGGACCTACGAGCAGTACTTC. J is TRBJ2-7 and V is TRBV5-4, with 9 bases identical to TRBD1. The CDR3 spans 15 residues. Trimming removed 5 bases from V and 2 bases from J; junction bases left unmatched: 8. The germline gives CDR1 SGHNT, CDR2 YYREEE (reference sequence).

The chain carries TRBV12-3 or TRBV12-4 and TRBJ2-7, with D uncertain. This CDR3 region has 13 residues. The germline V and J ends were trimmed by 7 bases and 5 bases, with 15 bases remaining between them. The CDR3 protein is CASTSRPPNEQYF. CDR3 bases: TGTGCCAGCACCTCGAGGCCCCCCAACGAGCAGTACTTC.

The V and J genes are TRBV19 and TRBJ1-2, with TRBD1 identical over 7 bases. The germline gives CDR1 LNHDA, CDR2 SQIVND (reference sequence). The CDR3 has 16 amino acids. V dropped 5 bases and J dropped 2; count of bases not matched to a gene: 11. CDR3 DNA: TGTGCCAGTAGTCGCCCGGGGACAGCCACCAACTATGGCTACACCTTC. As protein: CASSRPGTATNYGYTF.

This sequence joins TRBV11-2 and TRBJ2-5; TRBD2 might be the D (7 bases). The V end was cut by 6 bases, the J end by 5 bases, with 19 bases between. This CDR3 spans 15 amino acids. Germline CDR1 and CDR2: SGHAT and FQNNGV. CDR3 sequence reads: CASSSLGGAAETQYF. CDR3 coding DNA: TGTGCCAGCAGTTCCTTGGGGGGGGCAGCGGAGACCCAGTACTTC.

This chain connects TRBV5-8 to TRBJ2-3, with 11 bases identical to TRBD1. Germline V gene sequence: CDR1 SGHTS, CDR2 YDEGEE. CDR3 length equals 16 residues. J gave up 5 bases and V 5 bases, and 10 bases lay outside the gene matches. The CDR3 DNA reads TGTGCCAGCAGTTTTAACGCCGGGACAGGGGGAGATACGCAGTATTTT. Residues: CASSFNAGTGGDTQYF.

V is TRBV2 and J is TRBJ2-7; 9 bases map to TRBD1. V lost 6 bases to trimming and J lost 6 bases; unmatched junction nucleotides: 12. CDR1 is SNHLY, CDR2 FYNNEI, per germline. The CDR3 consists of 15 residues. The CDR3 spells CASSEWTGDLSEQYF. The CDR3 DNA reads as TGTGCCAGCAGCGAATGGACAGGGGACTTGAGCGAGCAGTACTTC.

This chain connects TRBV5-1 to TRBJ2-3; TRBD2 matches 11 bases. This CDR3 has 15 residues. The V gene's germline CDR1 is SGHRS and CDR2 YFSETQ. V gave up 6 bases and J gave up 6 bases; unmatched junction bases: 9. CDR3 sequence: CASNPLAGGPDTQYF. DNA of the CDR3: TGCGCCAGCAATCCCCTAGCGGGGGGCCCCGATACGCAGTATTTT.

The chain combines TRBV19 with TRBJ1-5, with 7 bases aligning to TRBD1. Trimming took 7 bases from V and 7 from J; bases not matched to a gene: 13. Per the germline V gene, CDR1 is LNHDA and CDR2 is SQIVND (reference sequence). The length of the CDR3 is 15 residues. CDR3 loop: CASNYWRQGEQPQHF. Here the CDR3 DNA reads TGTGCCAGTAACTATTGGAGACAGGGCGAACAGCCCCAGCATTTT.

The J gene is TRBJ2-7, the V gene TRBV6-5; no clear D. The V end lost 6 bases, the J end lost 2 bases, and 17 bases lay between the germline ends. Germline CDR1 reads MNHEY; CDR2 reads SVGAGI. The CDR3 length is 15 residues. The chain's CDR3 is CASSVTWRPTYEQYF. CDR3 nucleotides: TGTGCCAGCAGCGTTACGTGGCGGCCAACCTACGAGCAGTACTTC.

V and J are TRBV10-3 and TRBJ2-7; 8 nucleotides agree with TRBD2. The CDR3 covers 16 residues. The germline V gene encodes CDR1 ENHRY and CDR2 SYGVKD. V lost 0 bases to trimming and J lost 2 bases; unmatched junction nucleotides: 6. This chain's CDR3 is CAISESTAGGAYEQYF. CDR3 coding DNA: TGTGCCATCAGTGAGTCGACGGCGGGGGGAGCCTACGAGCAGTACTTC.